The next 8 T cell receptor beta chains were all read from a single sample in a study of blood T cells in healthy people across ages. Together with a sample-barcoded 5' primer, a J-beta primer mix was included in a second PCR lasting about 6 to 11 cycles. TCRdb recomputed calls from the 5' RACE reads with MiXCR, one row per CDR3 protein. Among some 850,000 distinct CDR3 sequences, roughly 24% were seen once, and the ten largest hold 2.5% to 3.5%. The same sample was also used in a study of T cells of mothers and their children.

What was sequenced was blood. The receptors were sampled from a boy between 10 and 17 years old in good health.

The rearrangement joins TRBV4-1 to TRBJ2-1; possible D gene TRBD1, 6 bases. V dropped 5 bases and J dropped 1 base, with 15 bases sitting between them. This CDR3 contains 16 residues. The germline CDR1 and CDR2 sequences are MGHRA and YSYEKL. The CDR3 coding sequence is TGCGCCAGCAGCTACAGGGAAGGAGAATCCTACAATGAGCAGTTCTTC. This translates into CASSYREGESYNEQFF.

This rearrangement joins TRBV6-1 to TRBJ2-1; TRBD2 matches at 10 bases. The ends lost 6 bases at V and 5 bases at J; junction bases unmatched: 7. CDR3 length: 15 residues. CDR1 MNHNS and CDR2 SASEGT come from the germline V gene. The CDR3 bases are TGTGCCAGCAGCCTTAGGCTAGCGGGGGACAATGAGCAGTTCTTC. Translated, it gives CASSLRLAGDNEQFF.

This clonotype was detected many times. V gene TRBV3-1 combines with J gene TRBJ2-5; D is unresolved. The V and J ends lost 0 bases and 4 bases respectively, with 9 bases between them. In germline, CDR1 is LGHDT, CDR2 YNNKEL (reference sequence). The CDR3 runs to 14 residues. The CDR3 protein is CASSQDLPGETQYF. The CDR3 DNA is TGTGCCAGCAGCCAAGATCTTCCTGGAGAGACCCAGTACTTC.

The chain combines TRBV15 with TRBJ1-2; a possible D gene is TRBD1 (5 bases). Germline V gene sequence: CDR1 LNHNV, CDR2 YYDKDF (reference sequence). V lost 0 bases and J lost 2, with 13 bases in between. The CDR3 consists of 16 residues. This CDR3 reads CATSRDSGGGNYGYTF. In nucleotides, the CDR3 is TGTGCCACCAGCAGAGATTCCGGTGGGGGAAACTATGGCTACACCTTC.

The genes are TRBV2 and TRBJ2-5, with D perhaps matching TRBD2 (5 bases). The CDR3 has 11 amino acids. V lost 10 bases and J 5 bases, leaving 11 bases between the germline ends. CDR1 is SNHLY and CDR2 is FYNNEI in the germline V gene. The CDR3 coding sequence is TGTGCCACCAAGCGGCAGGAGACCCAGTACTTC. It translates to CATKRQETQYF.

This sequence joins TRBV14 and TRBJ2-5, with D unclear. The tail of the sequence fits TRBJ2-7 better, so the J call may be wrong. CDR1 and CDR2 (germline): SGHDN, FVKESK. The CDR3 has 13 amino acids. CDR3 protein: CASSPGLVSEQYF. The DNA for the CDR3 is TGTGCCAGCAGCCCCGGTCTAGTCAGCGAGCAGTACTTC.

For the CDR3, the DNA is TGTGCCACCCAGATCGGACAGGGCTTCTCCTACGAGCAGTACTTC. It specifies CATQIGQGFSYEQYF. The chain couples TRBV25-1 to TRBJ2-7, with 8 bases matching TRBD1. V lost 10 bases to trimming and J lost 0 bases; unmatched junction nucleotides: 11. This CDR3 has 15 amino acids. Germline values: CDR1 MGHDK, CDR2 SYGVNS.

This clonotype appeared a few times. The chain uses TRBV7-9 and TRBJ1-5; no definite D call. CDR3 length: 16 residues. V dropped 5 bases and J dropped 0 bases, with 14 bases sitting between them. Germline V CDR1 and CDR2: SEHNR, FQNEAQ (reference sequence). CDR3 protein: CASSTSVDLSNQPQHF. Written as DNA, the CDR3 is TGTGCCAGCAGCACCTCAGTAGACCTTAGCAATCAGCCCCAGCATTTT.